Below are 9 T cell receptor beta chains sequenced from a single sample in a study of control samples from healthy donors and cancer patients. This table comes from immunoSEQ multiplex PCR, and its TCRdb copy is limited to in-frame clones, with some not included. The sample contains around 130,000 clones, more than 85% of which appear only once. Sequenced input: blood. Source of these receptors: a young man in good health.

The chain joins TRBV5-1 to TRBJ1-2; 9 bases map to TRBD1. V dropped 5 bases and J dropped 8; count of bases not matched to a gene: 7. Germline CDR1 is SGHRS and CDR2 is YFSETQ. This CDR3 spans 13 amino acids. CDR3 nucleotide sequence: TGCGCCAGCAGTTCCGGGACAGGGAGCGGCTACACCTTC. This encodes CASSSGTGSGYTF.

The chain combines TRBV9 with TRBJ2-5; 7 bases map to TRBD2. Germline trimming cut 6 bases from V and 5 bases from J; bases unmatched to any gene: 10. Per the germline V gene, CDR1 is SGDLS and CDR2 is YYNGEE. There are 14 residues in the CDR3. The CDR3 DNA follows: TGTGCCAGCAATGGGGGGGACTCAGGGGAGACCCAGTACTTC. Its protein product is CASNGGDSGETQYF.

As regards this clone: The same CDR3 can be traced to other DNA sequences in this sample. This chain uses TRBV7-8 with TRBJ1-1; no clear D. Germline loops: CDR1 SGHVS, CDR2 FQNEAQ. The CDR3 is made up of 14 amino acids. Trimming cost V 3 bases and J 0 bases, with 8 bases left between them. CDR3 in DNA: TGTGCCAGCAGCTTGGGGAACATGAACACTGAAGCTTTCTTT. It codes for CASSLGNMNTEAFF.

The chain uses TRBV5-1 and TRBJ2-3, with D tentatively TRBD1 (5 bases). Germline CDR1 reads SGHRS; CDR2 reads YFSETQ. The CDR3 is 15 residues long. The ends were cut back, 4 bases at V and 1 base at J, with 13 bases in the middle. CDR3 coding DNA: TGCGCCAGCAGCCCACAGGCGCCCCGCACAGATACGCAGTATTTT. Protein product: CASSPQAPRTDTQYF.

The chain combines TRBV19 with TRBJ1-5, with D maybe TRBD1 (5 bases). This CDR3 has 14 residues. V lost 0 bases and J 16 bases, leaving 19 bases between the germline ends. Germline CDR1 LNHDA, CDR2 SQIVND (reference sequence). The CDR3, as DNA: TGTGCCAGTAGTATAGATCTATGGGGACCGTCTTGTCATTTT. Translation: CASSIDLWGPSCHF.

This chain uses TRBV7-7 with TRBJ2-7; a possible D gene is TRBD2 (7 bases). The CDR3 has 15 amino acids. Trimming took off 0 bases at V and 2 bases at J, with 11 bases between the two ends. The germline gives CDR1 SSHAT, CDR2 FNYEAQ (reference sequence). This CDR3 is CASSLAAGQPYEQYF. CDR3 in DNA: TGTGCCAGCAGCTTAGCAGCGGGACAACCCTACGAGCAGTACTTC.

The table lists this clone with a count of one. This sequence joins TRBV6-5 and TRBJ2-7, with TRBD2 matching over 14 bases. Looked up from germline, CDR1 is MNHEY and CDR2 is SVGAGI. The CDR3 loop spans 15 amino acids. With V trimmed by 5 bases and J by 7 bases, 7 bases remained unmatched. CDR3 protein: CASSPPGLAGGEQYF. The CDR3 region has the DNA TGTGCCAGCAGTCCCCCCGGACTAGCGGGGGGTGAGCAGTACTTC.

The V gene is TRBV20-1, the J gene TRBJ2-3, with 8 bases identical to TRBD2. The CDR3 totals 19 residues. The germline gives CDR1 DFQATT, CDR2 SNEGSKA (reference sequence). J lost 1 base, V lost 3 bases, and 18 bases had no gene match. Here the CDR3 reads CSASPLVVRAGGGTDTQYF. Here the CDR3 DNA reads TGCAGTGCTAGTCCCTTGGTTGTCCGGGCGGGGGGTGGCACAGATACGCAGTATTTT.

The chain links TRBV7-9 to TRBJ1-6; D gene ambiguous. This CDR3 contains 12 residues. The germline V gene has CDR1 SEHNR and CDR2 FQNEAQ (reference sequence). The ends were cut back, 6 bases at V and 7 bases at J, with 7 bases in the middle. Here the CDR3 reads CASSSENSPLHF. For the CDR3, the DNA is TGTGCCAGCAGTTCTGAAAATTCACCCCTCCACTTT. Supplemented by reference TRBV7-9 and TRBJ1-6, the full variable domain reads DTGVSQNPRHKITKRGQNVTFRCDPISEHNRLYWYRQTLGQGPEFLTYFQNEAQLEKSRLLSDRFSAERPKGSFSTLEIQRTEQGDSAMYLCASSSENSPLHFGNGTRLTVT.